Each of the 8 T cell receptor beta chains below was sequenced from the same sample in a study of OX40 agonist ivuxolimab in advanced cancers. TCRdb's table, derived via immunoSEQ multiplex PCR, lists solely in-frame clones and lacks some. The table records tens of thousands of clones, roughly 80% of them present only once. This material consisted of CD4+ or CD8+ T cells sorted from blood, taken in a trial of the OX40 agonist ivuxolimab. All receptors derive from an adult with an advanced solid tumor such as melanoma, head and neck, liver or kidney cancer.

The rearrangement uses TRBV5-1 and TRBJ1-1; D gene uncertain. Germline CDR1 SGHRS, CDR2 YFSETQ. This CDR3 is built from 15 residues. The V end lost 0 bases, the J end lost 3 bases, and 12 bases lay between the germline ends. The CDR3 DNA is TGCGCCAGCAGCTTGGGACCGGGTACGGACACTGAAGCTTTCTTT. Residues: CASSLGPGTDTEAFF.

This rearrangement joins TRBV28 to TRBJ1-2, with unresolved D. This CDR3 is built from 13 residues. V was pared by 4 bases and J by 4 bases, with 10 bases between. Per germline, CDR1 MDHEN and CDR2 SYDVKM. The CDR3 DNA follows: TGTGCCAGCAGTTCCCTCCGAGGCTATGGCTACACCTTC. Translated, it gives CASSSLRGYGYTF.

The chain employs TRBV10-1 and TRBJ2-5; 9 bases map to TRBD2. This CDR3 has 17 amino acids. The V segment lost 1 base and the J segment 2 bases; nucleotides outside the gene matches: 8. The V gene's germline CDR1 is WNHNN and CDR2 SYGVQD (reference sequence). In nucleotides, the CDR3 is TGCGCCAGCAGTGAGTGGCGGGAGGGCCGTGGGCAAGAGACCCAGTACTTC. Translated: CASSEWREGRGQETQYF.

V usage is TRBV21-1 and J usage is TRBJ2-7; no check of the table's D call, TRBD2, against the DNA was made. TRBV21-1 has pseudogene status. The CDR3 runs to 14 residues. In nucleotides, the CDR3 is TGTGCCAGCAGGTGGGGGGAATTAAGGTACGAGCAGTACGTC. Protein: CASRWGELRYEQYV.

The chain employs TRBV28 and TRBJ2-1; 10 bases line up with TRBD1. There are 15 residues in the CDR3. CDR1 and CDR2 (germline): MDHEN, SYDVKM. V shed 8 bases, J shed 9 bases, and the junction held 13 bases outside the gene matches. CDR3 sequence (DNA): TGTGCCAGCGGGGTCAGGGGACAGGGGAGTGGTGAGCAGTTCTTC. Residues: CASGVRGQGSGEQFF.

This chain joins TRBV30 and TRBJ2-3; 7 bases map to TRBD1. V lost 2 bases, J lost 4 bases, and 9 bases stayed unmatched. Germline loops: CDR1 GTSNPN, CDR2 SVGIG (reference sequence). This CDR3 has 15 residues. The CDR3: CAWSPGTALSDTQYF. The CDR3, as DNA: TGTGCCTGGAGTCCCGGGACAGCACTTTCAGATACGCAGTATTTT.

The chain is built from TRBV9 and TRBJ2-3, with D tentatively TRBD1 (6 bases). The V end was cut by 0 bases, the J end by 5 bases, with 7 bases between. The germline gives CDR1 SGDLS, CDR2 YYNGEE. The CDR3 sequence is 13 residues long. The CDR3 loop is CASSVEGQDTQYF. The CDR3 nucleotides are TGTGCCAGCAGCGTAGAGGGACAAGATACGCAGTATTTT.

This chain connects TRBV18 to TRBJ2-5; D call uncertain. V was shortened by 0 bases and J by 1 base, with 12 bases between the two germline ends. The CDR3 has 16 amino acids. The germline V gene encodes CDR1 KGHSH and CDR2 LQKENI. The CDR3 here is CASSPPARHPQETQYF. The CDR3 DNA follows: TGTGCCAGCTCACCACCGGCTAGGCACCCCCAAGAGACCCAGTACTTC.